A single sample gave rise to the 26 T cell receptor beta chains below, sequenced in a study of OX40 agonist ivuxolimab in advanced cancers. Sequencing used immunoSEQ multiplex PCR; TCRdb keeps in-frame clones, though not all of them. The table shows about 44,000 clones, with 92% occurring only once. The specimen comprised CD4+ or CD8+ T cells sorted from blood, sampled in a trial of the OX40 agonist ivuxolimab. The receptors shown here come from an adult with an advanced solid tumor such as melanoma, head and neck, liver or kidney cancer.

This chain joins TRBV27 and TRBJ2-1; tentatively, D is TRBD2 (6 bases). The CDR3 extends over 15 amino acids. The germline V gene encodes CDR1 MNHEY and CDR2 SMNVEV (reference sequence). V lost 5 bases to trimming and J lost 3 bases, with 14 bases between them. The CDR3 protein is CASSLGGSGYNEQFF. The CDR3 DNA reads TGTGCCAGCAGTCTTGGAGGGAGCGGCTACAATGAGCAGTTCTTC.

A single count supports this clone. V and J are TRBV7-9 and TRBJ2-1; 8 positions match TRBD2. Looked up from germline, CDR1 is SEHNR and CDR2 is FQNEAQ (reference sequence). V trimming: 5 bases; J trimming: 6 bases; junction bases outside the gene matches: 6. CDR3 length: 14 residues. CDR3 in amino acids: CASSATGTSNEQFF. CDR3 DNA sequence: TGTGCCAGCAGCGCGACCGGGACTAGCAATGAGCAGTTCTTC. Full variable domain (remainder filled in from reference TRBV7-9 and TRBJ2-1): DTGVSQNPRHKITKRGQNVTFRCDPISEHNRLYWYRQTLGQGPEFLTYFQNEAQLEKSRLLSDRFSAERPKGSFSTLEIQRTEQGDSAMYLCASSATGTSNEQFFGPGTRLTVL.

The count of this clone is one. J is TRBJ2-7 and V is TRBV13; possible D gene TRBD1, 6 bases. The V and J ends lost 0 bases and 4 bases respectively, with 16 bases between them. Germline V gene sequence: CDR1 PRHDT, CDR2 FYEKMQ (reference sequence). This CDR3 spans 16 amino acids. The CDR3 reads CASSLGFQGSLYEQYF. In DNA, the CDR3 is TGTGCCAGCAGCTTAGGTTTTCAGGGGTCCCTTTACGAGCAGTACTTC.

DNA of the CDR3: TGTGCCAGCAGTAAACCCAGCCGTTCCAATGAGCAGTTCTTC. Its translation: CASSKPSRSNEQFF. The rearrangement joins TRBV6-1 to TRBJ2-1, with no clear D. This CDR3 contains 14 residues. V lost 5 bases and J lost 6, with 14 bases in between. Germline loops: CDR1 MNHNS, CDR2 SASEGT.

The rearrangement uses TRBV2 and TRBJ2-4, with D possibly called TRBD1 or TRBD2 (5 bases each). This CDR3 contains 19 residues. V was pared by 1 base and J by 3 bases, with 22 bases between. The germline CDR1 and CDR2 sequences are SNHLY and FYNNEI. The CDR3 nucleotides are TGTGCCAGCAGTGAAGGCCACGGGCCGCTGGGGGTAGACAAAAACATTCAGTACTTC. This gives the protein CASSEGHGPLGVDKNIQYF.

V and J are TRBV15 and TRBJ2-6, with D uncertain. Germline CDR1 and CDR2: LNHNV and YYDKDF (reference sequence). Trimming took 1 base from V and 3 from J, leaving 4 bases between them. The CDR3 has 14 residues. This chain's CDR3 is CATSRGGGANVLTF. The CDR3 DNA sequence: TGTGCCACCAGCAGAGGGGGTGGGGCCAACGTCCTGACTTTC. Full variable domain (missing parts from reference TRBV15 and TRBJ2-6): DAMVIQNPRYQVTQFGKPVTLSCSQTLNHNVMYWYQQKSSQAPKLLFHYYDKDFNNEADTPDNFQSRRPNTSFCFLDIRSPGLGDTAMYLCATSRGGGANVLTFGAGSRLTVL.

This sequence joins TRBV5-6 and TRBJ2-3, with 9 bases that match TRBD1. V was clipped by 1 base and J by 2 bases; unmatched bases: 2. Looked up from germline, CDR1 is SGHDT and CDR2 is YYEEEE. This CDR3 is built from 15 residues. CDR3 DNA: TGTGCCAGCAGCTTGAGGGACAGGGTCACAGATACGCAGTATTTT. Encoded protein: CASSLRDRVTDTQYF.

The chain uses TRBV4-1 and TRBJ2-6, with D perhaps given as TRBD1 or TRBD2 (5 bases each). The CDR3 extends over 17 amino acids. Trimming took off 2 bases at V and 0 bases at J, with 11 bases between the two ends. CDR1 is MGHRA and CDR2 is YSYEKL in the germline V gene. The CDR3, as DNA: TGCGCCAGCAGCCAATGGGGCGGGTACTCTGGGGCCAACGTCCTGACTTTC. It yields the protein CASSQWGGYSGANVLTF.

CDR3 DNA sequence: TGTGCCAGCAGTTTGGTATGGGACTCGCCCCAGCATTTT. Translated: CASSLVWDSPQHF. The chain joins TRBV28 to TRBJ1-5, with D possibly being TRBD1 (5 bases). Germline loops: CDR1 MDHEN, CDR2 SYDVKM. CDR3 length: 13 amino acids. V lost 3 bases to trimming and J lost 9 bases, with 12 bases between them.

The rearrangement joins TRBV7-9 to TRBJ2-7; no clear D. This CDR3 has 11 amino acids. Germline CDR1 reads SEHNR; CDR2 reads FQNEAQ (reference sequence). Trimming took 7 bases from V and 6 from J, leaving 10 bases between them. The CDR3 nucleotides read TGTGCCAGCACTGGTGGTCGCGAGCAGTACTTC. Translated, it gives CASTGGREQYF.

This chain joins TRBV28 and TRBJ1-5; 10 nucleotides agree with TRBD1. V was pared by 4 bases and J by 7 bases, with 4 bases of the junction left unmatched. This CDR3 has 14 residues. The germline V gene has CDR1 MDHEN and CDR2 SYDVKM. Here the CDR3 DNA reads TGTGCCAGCAGTTGGACAGGGGGGAGACAGCCCCAGCATTTT. Residues: CASSWTGGRQPQHF.

The V call is TRBV28, the J call TRBJ2-2, with 7 positions matching TRBD2. The CDR3 consists of 16 residues. V lost 1 base, J lost 1 base, and 3 bases stayed unmatched. Germline loops: CDR1 MDHEN, CDR2 SYDVKM. The CDR3 nucleotides read TGTGCCAGCAGTTTATCGACTAGCTGGAACACCGGGGAGCTGTTTTTT. Its translation is CASSLSTSWNTGELFF.

The J gene is TRBJ2-3, the V gene TRBV6-6; 13 positions agree with TRBD2. V shed 7 bases, J shed 2 bases, and the junction held 3 bases outside the gene matches. This CDR3 contains 15 residues. Per the germline V gene, CDR1 is MNHNY and CDR2 is SVGAGI (reference sequence). Written as DNA, the CDR3 is TGTGCCAGCACACTAGCGGGAGGGCCCACAGATACGCAGTATTTT. Amino acid sequence: CASTLAGGPTDTQYF.

This clone was detected only once. The rearrangement uses TRBV15 and TRBJ1-5, with a weak D call TRBD1 (5 bases). Trimming removed 0 bases at V and 0 bases at J, with 9 bases between. CDR1 and CDR2 from the germline V gene are LNHNV and YYDKDF (reference sequence). The CDR3 length is 16 residues. In nucleotides, the CDR3 is TGTGCCACCAGCAGAGATGGGACCGATAGCAATCAGCCCCAGCATTTT. It is translated as CATSRDGTDSNQPQHF.

The CDR3 coding sequence is TGTGCCAGCGGGAAAGGGGAGCTGTTTTTT. It is translated as CASGKGELFF. The V and J genes are TRBV11-2 and TRBJ2-2; D remains unclear. The CDR3 loop spans 10 amino acids. V lost 8 bases, J lost 8 bases, and 6 bases lay in between. Looked up from germline, CDR1 is SGHAT and CDR2 is FQNNGV. The full variable domain, its missing parts supplied by reference TRBV11-2 and TRBJ2-2, is EAGVAQSPRYKIIEKRQSVAFWCNPISGHATLYWYQQILGQGPKLLIQFQNNGVVDDSQLPKDRFSAERLKGVDSTLKIQPAKLEDSAVYLCASGKGELFFGEGSRLTVL.

V gene TRBV27 combines with J gene TRBJ2-1, with D possibly TRBD1 on 6 matching bases. With 5 bases removed from V and 7 bases from J, the gap between germline ends came to 15 bases. This CDR3 spans 14 amino acids. Germline V gene lookup returns CDR1 MNHEY and CDR2 SMNVEV (reference sequence). CDR3 coding DNA: TGTGCCAGCAGTGGGAACAGGGTAGGAAATGAGCAGTTCTTC. Its protein is CASSGNRVGNEQFF.

The V gene is TRBV27, the J gene TRBJ1-4; D gene unclear. Per the germline V gene, CDR1 is MNHEY and CDR2 is SMNVEV (reference sequence). Trimming removed 2 bases at V and 7 bases at J, with 11 bases between. The CDR3 sequence is 14 residues long. CDR3 nucleotide sequence: TGTGCCAGCAGTTTAATGGGTAACGGTGAAAAACTGTTTTTT. Translation gives CASSLMGNGEKLFF.

The chain uses TRBV10-2 and TRBJ2-5; the match to TRBD2 covers 8 bases. There are 13 residues in the CDR3. J lost 5 bases, V lost 6 bases, and 5 bases had no gene match. Germline assignment: CDR1 WSHSY and CDR2 SAAADI. The CDR3 reads CASRGAGVETQYF. CDR3 bases: TGCGCCAGCAGGGGAGCGGGAGTTGAGACCCAGTACTTC.

The rearrangement uses TRBV4-1 and TRBJ1-1, with 8 positions matching TRBD1. V lost 2 bases to trimming and J lost 5 bases; unmatched junction nucleotides: 7. This CDR3 is built from 15 residues. The V gene's germline CDR1 is MGHRA and CDR2 YSYEKL. This CDR3 reads CASSQPGQGGTEAFF. CDR3 DNA sequence: TGCGCCAGCAGCCAACCCGGACAGGGTGGGACTGAAGCTTTCTTT.

The rearrangement links TRBV2 to TRBJ2-5; tentative D call: TRBD2 (6 bases). Germline V lookup: CDR1 SNHLY, CDR2 FYNNEI. The CDR3 is made up of 17 amino acids. V gave up 4 bases and J gave up 5 bases, with 23 bases separating them. In DNA, the CDR3 is TGTGCCAGCAGTGTGGGGGGTTTCGCCAATCCACTGGAGACCCAGTACTTC. It specifies CASSVGGFANPLETQYF. The full variable domain, in which reference TRBV2 and TRBJ2-5 provide the parts outside the CDR3, is EPEVTQTPSHQVTQMGQEVILRCVPISNHLYFYWYRQILGQKVEFLVSFYNNEISEKSEIFDDQFSVERPDGSNFTLKIRSTKLEDSAMYFCASSVGGFANPLETQYFGPGTRLLVL.

The chain links TRBV27 to TRBJ2-7; perhaps TRBD2 as D (6 bases). CDR3 size: 14 residues. Per germline, CDR1 MNHEY and CDR2 SMNVEV (reference sequence). V was trimmed by 3 bases and J by 6 bases, leaving 15 bases between them. CDR3 amino acids: CASSFAGLGREQYF. The CDR3 DNA reads as TGTGCCAGCAGTTTCGCGGGACTTGGGCGCGAGCAGTACTTC.

This clone is termed medium-sized. The chain uses TRBV10-1 and TRBJ2-2, with a weak D call TRBD1 (5 bases). The V end lost 3 bases, the J end lost 5 bases, and 13 bases lay between the germline ends. The CDR3 is made up of 15 amino acids. Germline V gene sequence: CDR1 WNHNN, CDR2 SYGVQD (reference sequence). For the CDR3, the DNA is TGCGCCAGCAGTGAATCGGGCAGGGTGACCGGGGAGCTGTTTTTT. Translation: CASSESGRVTGELFF.

This rearrangement joins TRBV7-2 to TRBJ2-7; no clear D. This CDR3 is 13 amino acids long. The V and J ends lost 5 bases and 6 bases respectively, with 14 bases between them. Germline CDR1 SGHTA, CDR2 FQGNSA. The CDR3 sequence: CASSTSPLVEQYF. In DNA, the CDR3 is TGTGCCAGCAGCACCTCGCCCCTTGTCGAGCAGTACTTC.

V and J are TRBV7-9 and TRBJ1-4; possible D gene TRBD1, 6 bases. Germline CDR1 SEHNR, CDR2 FQNEAQ (reference sequence). This CDR3 has 15 residues. V dropped 4 bases and J dropped 8 bases, with 17 bases sitting between them. The CDR3 loop is CASSWGHGEEEKLFF. The CDR3 DNA is TGTGCCAGCAGCTGGGGACATGGAGAGGAAGAAAAACTGTTTTTT.

The chain carries TRBV7-6 and TRBJ1-2; 9 bases match TRBD1. In germline, CDR1 is SGHVS, CDR2 FNYEAQ. The CDR3 has 17 amino acids. Germline trimming cut 1 base from V and 8 bases from J; bases unmatched to any gene: 14. The CDR3 DNA reads as TGTGCCAGCAGCTTAGTACAGGGGGCGCAGGTAGCGGAGGGCTACACCTTC. Translated: CASSLVQGAQVAEGYTF. The full variable domain, in which reference TRBV7-6 and TRBJ1-2 provide the parts outside the CDR3, is GAGVSQSPRYKVTKRGQDVALRCDPISGHVSLYWYRQALGQGPEFLTYFNYEAQQDKSGLPNDRFSAERPEGSISTLTIQRTEQRDSAMYRCASSLVQGAQVAEGYTFGSGTRLTVV.

V is TRBV7-6 and J is TRBJ1-1; 8 nucleotides match TRBD1. The CDR3 sequence is 13 residues long. V trimming: 3 bases; J trimming: 6 bases; junction bases outside the gene matches: 3. CDR1 and CDR2 from the germline V gene are SGHVS and FNYEAQ. The DNA for the CDR3 is TGTGCCAGCAGCTTTCAGGGGGCGGCTGAAGCTTTCTTT. It translates to CASSFQGAAEAFF.